Below are 19 T cell receptor beta chains sequenced from a single sample in a study of read filtering for tumor transcriptome and immune sequencing (dated by TCRdb to 2018 to 2020). The sequencer listed for this sample is Illumina HiSeq 4000. TCR libraries were built from about 420 ng RNA with the Immunoverse kit, using molecular barcoded adaptors covering alpha/delta and beta/gamma chains. TCRdb cleaned the public reads at Q25 with fastp, built clones with MiXCR and kept in-frame beta chains. Rows are unified per CDR3 protein, each entry keeping the most common DNA and genes. The sample includes some 41,000 distinct CDR3 sequences, with approximately 14% observed a single time. The top ten hold 38% of the sample. Sequencing was done on a sample of a population of CD138-negative cells sorted from bone marrow. The sample's cell subset or site label is to be understood as: bone marrow mononuclear cells depleted of CD138+ plasma/myeloma cells by negative magnetic selection. The receptor source for this set is a donor aged 40 or older with multiple myeloma.

This clonotype was seen ten or more times. The chain uses TRBV19 and TRBJ2-2; TRBD1 agrees at 10 bases. V shed 2 bases and J 5 bases; nucleotides not matched to a gene: 11. Germline V gene data show CDR1 as LNHDA and CDR2 as SQIVND (reference sequence). This CDR3 comprises 18 residues. CDR3 in amino acids: CASSIFGARQGATGELFF. In nucleotides, the CDR3 is TGTGCCAGTAGTATATTTGGGGCGAGACAGGGGGCTACCGGGGAGCTGTTTTTT.

This clonotype has ten or more counts. The chain recombines TRBV20-1 with TRBJ2-1; 14 nucleotides agree with TRBD2. CDR3 length: 17 amino acids. CDR1 is DFQATT, CDR2 SNEGSKA, per germline (reference sequence). For the CDR3, the DNA is TGCAGCCCCATGGGACTAGCGGGAGAGTCCTCCTACAATGAGCAGTTCTTC. As protein: CSPMGLAGESSYNEQFF.

This clonotype has at least ten counts. Here the CDR3 reads CSARSFTGINLNNEQFF. Written as DNA, the CDR3 is TGCAGTGCTAGAAGCTTCACAGGGATCAACCTCAACAATGAGCAGTTCTTC. The V gene is TRBV20-1, the J gene TRBJ2-1; a possible D gene is TRBD1 (6 bases). Germline CDR1 is DFQATT and CDR2 is SNEGSKA (reference sequence). There are 17 residues in the CDR3. Trimming pared 2 bases from V and 5 bases from J, leaving 22 bases between.

This clonotype was seen at least ten times. CDR3 region: CASSEQGTNTEAFF. The DNA of the CDR3 is TGTGCCAGCTCAGAACAGGGAACGAACACTGAAGCTTTCTTT. The J gene is TRBJ1-1, the V gene TRBV18, with D maybe TRBD1 (6 bases). V dropped 5 bases and J dropped 1 base, with 11 bases sitting between them. The CDR3 extends over 14 amino acids. CDR1 is KGHSH and CDR2 is LQKENI in the germline V gene.

This clonotype was picked up a small number of times. The CDR3 carries no conserved terminal phenylalanine or tryptophan, so it likely arises from a read error. V usage is TRBV20-1 and J usage is TRBJ1-1; no definite D call. The CDR3 covers 13 residues. V lost 2 bases and J lost 6, with 13 bases in between. Germline V gives CDR1 DFQATT, CDR2 SNEGSKA (reference sequence). In nucleotides, the CDR3 is TGCAGTGCTAGATCCCCAGCCGGGGCTGAAGCTTTCCTT. Residues: CSARSPAGAEAFL.

This clonotype was recorded at least ten times. J is TRBJ2-7 and V is TRBV2, with 7 bases lining up with TRBD2. This CDR3 has 15 residues. In germline, CDR1 is SNHLY, CDR2 FYNNEI. V dropped 1 base and J dropped 5; count of bases not matched to a gene: 8. CDR3 bases: TGTGCCAGCAGTGAAGAGGGACTAAGGGTCCACGAGCAGTACTTC. Protein product: CASSEEGLRVHEQYF.

This clonotype was found many times. V and J are TRBV29-1 and TRBJ1-2, with D uncertain. V was clipped by 0 bases and J by 4 bases, with 3 bases between them. From germline, CDR1 is SQVTM and CDR2 ANQGSEA. The CDR3 sequence is 11 residues long. Here the CDR3 reads CSVEDLYGYTF. For the CDR3, the DNA is TGCAGCGTTGAAGATCTCTATGGCTACACCTTC.

In its sample, this clonotype was seen many times. J is TRBJ1-1 and V is TRBV20-1, with a tentative D call TRBD1 (5 bases). In germline, CDR1 is DFQATT, CDR2 SNEGSKA (reference sequence). Trimming removed 0 bases from V and 5 bases from J, with 16 bases in between. The CDR3 sequence is 15 residues long. The DNA for the CDR3 is TGCAGTGCTAGAGATGTCAGGGTGGTTCGAACTGAAGCTTTCTTT. Translation gives CSARDVRVVRTEAFF.

This clonotype occurred many times. The chain employs TRBV9 and TRBJ2-2; D not certain. In germline, CDR1 is SGDLS, CDR2 YYNGEE. The CDR3 consists of 15 residues. With 4 bases removed from V and 6 bases from J, the gap between germline ends came to 16 bases. The CDR3 nucleotides read TGTGCCAGCAGCCTCCAACCCGGCCTCGCCGGGGAGCTGTTTTTT. Its protein is CASSLQPGLAGELFF.

The chain recombines TRBV28 with TRBJ2-7; possible D gene TRBD1, 5 bases. Trimming left V 5 bases short and J 6 bases short, with 17 bases between. This CDR3 has 14 residues. Germline assignment: CDR1 MDHEN and CDR2 SYDVKM. CDR3 coding DNA: TGTGCCAGCAGTCAAAGGGGCACTACCGGCGAGCAGTACTTC. Translated, it gives CASSQRGTTGEQYF.

As to this clonotype: One base away lies a much larger clone, so this may be a sequencing read error. This chain uses TRBV6-1 with TRBJ2-1; 10 nucleotides match TRBD1. This CDR3 has 15 amino acids. Germline V gene data show CDR1 as MNHNS and CDR2 as SASEGT. DNA of the CDR3: TGTGCCAGCACCAAGACAGGGGGCTCATACAATGGGCAGTTCTTC. It encodes CASTKTGGSYNGQFF.

As for this clonotype: This could be a read error, since a much larger clone is one nucleotide away. Here the CDR3 omits its conserved ending phenylalanine or tryptophan, so a read error is the likely source. The chain uses TRBV29-1 and TRBJ2-7; no definite D call. The germline gives CDR1 SQVTM, CDR2 ANQGSEA. This CDR3 is 13 amino acids long. V lost 6 bases and J 0 bases, leaving 12 bases between the germline ends. The CDR3 reads CSVRTLSSYEQYL. The CDR3 region has the DNA TGCAGCGTACGGACCTTAAGCTCCTACGAGCAGTACCTC.

Worth noting for this clonotype: One base separates it from a far larger clone, so it is likely a read error. This chain links TRBV7-8 with TRBJ1-5, with D hard to call. This CDR3 has 15 amino acids. In germline, CDR1 is SGHVS, CDR2 FQNEAQ. Trimming shortened V by 5 bases and J by 7 bases, and 18 bases separated the two germline ends. DNA of the CDR3: TGTGCCAGCAGCACTGGCAATCCCTTGGGCCAGCCCCAGCATTTT. Translated, it gives CASSTGNPLGQPQHF.

This clonotype was picked up many times. The rearrangement links TRBV12-3 or TRBV12-4 to TRBJ1-6, with D maybe TRBD1 (5 bases). CDR3 length: 16 residues. Deletions cut 1 base from V and 0 bases from J, with 7 bases between. The CDR3, as DNA: TGTGCCAGCAGTTTAGACAGGAGCTCCTATAATTCACCCCTCCACTTT. This sequence encodes CASSLDRSSYNSPLHF.

There are many counts of this clonotype. The CDR3 region is CATSFGLAGDETQYF. CDR3 in DNA: TGTGCCACCAGCTTCGGACTAGCGGGAGACGAGACCCAGTACTTC. This chain joins TRBV15 and TRBJ2-5, with 13 bases fitting TRBD2. CDR3 length equals 15 residues. J was trimmed by 5 bases and V by 5 bases; bases with no gene match: 5. The V gene's germline CDR1 is LNHNV and CDR2 YYDKDF (reference sequence).

This clonotype occurred many times. The chain employs TRBV18 and TRBJ2-1; the match to TRBD1 covers 9 bases. V trimming: 3 bases; J trimming: 8 bases; junction bases outside the gene matches: 8. The CDR3 runs 15 residues. The V gene's germline CDR1 is KGHSH and CDR2 LQKENI. In DNA form, the CDR3 reads TGTGCCAGCTCACCGGGGGACAGGGCGAGGGATGAGCAGTTCTTC. Protein sequence: CASSPGDRARDEQFF.

A remark on this clonotype: This may come from a read error, since a much larger clone is one base off. The V gene is TRBV11-2, the J gene TRBJ2-7, with 14 bases fitting TRBD2. Germline trimming cut 9 bases from V and 4 bases from J; bases unmatched to any gene: 14. CDR1 is SGHAT and CDR2 is FQNNGV in the germline V gene. The CDR3 totals 17 residues. CDR3 residues: CARSRTSGGSASYEQYF. CDR3 DNA: TGTGCCAGAAGTAGGACTAGCGGGGGGTCCGCGTCGTACGAGCAGTACTTC.

This clonotype was counted many times. V usage is TRBV6-1 and J usage is TRBJ2-7; no clear D. The CDR3 consists of 11 residues. Germline loops: CDR1 MNHNS, CDR2 SASEGT. V shed 10 bases and J shed 3 bases, with 10 bases lying between them. The CDR3 region has the DNA TGTGCCACCCAGTGGGACTACGAGCAGTACTTC. Protein: CATQWDYEQYF.

This clonotype was picked up many times. The chain joins TRBV9 to TRBJ2-7, with 7 bases aligning to TRBD1. The germline gives CDR1 SGDLS, CDR2 YYNGEE. This CDR3 is built from 14 residues. Trimming cost V 2 bases and J 3 bases; bases outside gene matches: 5. CDR3 DNA sequence: TGTGCCAGCAGCGTCACGGGACAGCACTACGAGCAGTACTTC. Its protein product is CASSVTGQHYEQYF.